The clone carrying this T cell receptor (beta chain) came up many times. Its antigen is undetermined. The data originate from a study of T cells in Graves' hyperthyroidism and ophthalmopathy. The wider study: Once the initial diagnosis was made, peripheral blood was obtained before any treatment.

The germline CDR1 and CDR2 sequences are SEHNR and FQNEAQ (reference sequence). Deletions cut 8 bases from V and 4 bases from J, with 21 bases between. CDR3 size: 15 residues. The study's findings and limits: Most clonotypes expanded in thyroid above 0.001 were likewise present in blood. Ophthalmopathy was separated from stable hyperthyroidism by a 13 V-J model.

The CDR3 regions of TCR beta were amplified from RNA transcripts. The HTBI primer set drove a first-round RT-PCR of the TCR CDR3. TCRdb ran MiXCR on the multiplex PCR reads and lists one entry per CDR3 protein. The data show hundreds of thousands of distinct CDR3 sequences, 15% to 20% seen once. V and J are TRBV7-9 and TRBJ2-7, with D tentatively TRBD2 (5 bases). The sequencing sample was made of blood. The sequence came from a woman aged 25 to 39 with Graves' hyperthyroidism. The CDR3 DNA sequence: TGTGCCAGCGGCGAAGGACGGACTGGGTTTTACGAGCAGTACTTC. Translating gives CASGEGRTGFYEQYF.